This T cell receptor beta chain is drawn from a study of graft-versus-host responses after intestinal transplantation. Overall study context: Every recipient had anti-thymocyte globulin induction and 2 to 4 years of tacrolimus plus steroids.

This clone came up a few times. Antigen specificity is unknown. The CDR3 is 15 residues long. The V end was cut by 4 bases, the J end by 0 bases, with 12 bases between. Germline values: CDR1 MNHEY, CDR2 SVGAGI. General observations from the study: Early declines in HvG clones that occurred post-transplant were associated with peak circulating GvH clone levels. Recipient marrow harbored GvH clones, some of which surfaced first in ileum or blood.

Sequenced by immunoSEQ multiplex PCR; TCRdb stores in-frame clones only, minus some. Among tens of thousands of clones, roughly 83% were seen once, and the ten largest hold roughly 19%. The sequencing here drew on unstimulated CD8+ T cells sorted from spleen or lymph node cells, taken before intestinal transplant. This chain connects TRBV6-5 to TRBJ1-1; D is ambiguous. The source is a human donor who received an intestinal transplant. The CDR3 is CASSLLSTLNTEAFF. The CDR3 DNA sequence: TGTGCCAGCAGTTTGCTCTCAACTCTGAACACTGAAGCTTTCTTT.